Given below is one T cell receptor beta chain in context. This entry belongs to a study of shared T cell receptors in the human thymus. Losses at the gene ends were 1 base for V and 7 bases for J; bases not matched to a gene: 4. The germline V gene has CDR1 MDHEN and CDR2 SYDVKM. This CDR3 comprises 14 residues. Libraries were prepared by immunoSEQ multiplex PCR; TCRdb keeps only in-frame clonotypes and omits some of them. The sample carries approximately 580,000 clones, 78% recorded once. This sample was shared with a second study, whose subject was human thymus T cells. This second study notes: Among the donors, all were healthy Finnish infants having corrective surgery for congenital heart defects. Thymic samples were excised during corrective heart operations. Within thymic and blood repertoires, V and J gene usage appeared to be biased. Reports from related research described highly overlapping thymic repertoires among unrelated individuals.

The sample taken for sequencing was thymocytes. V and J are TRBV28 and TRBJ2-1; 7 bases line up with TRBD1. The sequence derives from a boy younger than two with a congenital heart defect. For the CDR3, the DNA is TGTGCCAGCAGTTTATCTGACAGGGATAATGAGCAGTTCTTC. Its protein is CASSLSDRDNEQFF.